Below, 20 T cell receptor beta chains from the same sample are listed, as sequenced in a study of cytotoxic CD8 clonotypes in ibrutinib-treated CLL. Method: immunoSEQ multiplex PCR; TCRdb's copy keeps in-frame clones and lacks some. Of 270,000 or so clones in the sample, approximately 76% were seen once. This sample comprised PBMCs, obtained at disease progression, from a patient treated with ibrutinib. These receptors were obtained from a human donor with chronic lymphocytic leukemia.

This chain uses TRBV27 with TRBJ2-3, with 7 positions matching TRBD2. Germline loops: CDR1 MNHEY, CDR2 SMNVEV (reference sequence). Losses at the gene ends were 1 base for V and 4 bases for J; bases not matched to a gene: 5. This CDR3 is 15 amino acids long. The CDR3 coding sequence is TGTGCCAGCAGTTTATTAGGGGCGGGGGCAGATACGCAGTATTTT. Translation gives CASSLLGAGADTQYF.

This clone appeared a few times. V gene TRBV6-4 combines with J gene TRBJ2-3; D ambiguous. CDR1 MRHNA and CDR2 SNTAGT come from the germline V gene. Trimming pared 0 bases from V and 3 bases from J, leaving 10 bases between. The CDR3 loop spans 15 amino acids. The CDR3 sequence is CASSDSPTGTDTQYF. CDR3 in DNA: TGTGCCAGCAGTGACTCCCCGACCGGGACAGATACGCAGTATTTT.

V usage is TRBV20-1 and J usage is TRBJ1-5; perhaps TRBD1 as D (5 bases). The CDR3 loop spans 11 amino acids. Per the germline V gene, CDR1 is DFQATT and CDR2 is SNEGSKA (reference sequence). Trimming stripped 5 bases from V and 9 bases from J, with 11 bases between. CDR3 sequence: CSACNGGPQHF. CDR3 DNA: TGCAGTGCTTGCAACGGGGGGCCCCAGCATTTT.

The chain has TRBV28 and TRBJ1-2; a possible D gene is TRBD1 (5 bases). Between the trimmed V and J ends, which lost 6 bases and 6 bases, there was a span of 14 bases. This CDR3 is 13 amino acids long. Germline V CDR1 and CDR2: MDHEN, SYDVKM. The CDR3 nucleotides read TGTGCCAGCAGCTGGGACCCGGCGAATGGCTACACCTTC. Translation: CASSWDPANGYTF.

The chain carries TRBV28 and TRBJ1-4; D is perhaps TRBD1 (5 bases). V lost 3 bases to trimming and J lost 6 bases, with 23 bases between them. In germline, CDR1 is MDHEN, CDR2 SYDVKM. The CDR3 length is 18 residues. The CDR3 here is CASSLPGTLLSEDEKLFF. In nucleotides, the CDR3 is TGTGCCAGCAGTTTGCCCGGGACCCTACTATCTGAGGATGAAAAACTGTTTTTT.

V usage is TRBV28 and J usage is TRBJ2-2, with 7 bases fitting TRBD1. V gave up 9 bases and J gave up 2 bases; unmatched junction bases: 9. CDR1 is MDHEN, CDR2 SYDVKM, per germline. The CDR3 spans 15 residues. As DNA, the CDR3 is TGTGCCAGTAAGAACGACAGGGCCAACACCGGGGAGCTGTTTTTT. Residues: CASKNDRANTGELFF.

This clone has only one observation. This chain joins TRBV2 and TRBJ2-7; TRBD2 might be the D (6 bases). V lost 5 bases and J 6 bases, leaving 20 bases between the germline ends. The CDR3 contains 15 residues. Germline V gene sequence: CDR1 SNHLY, CDR2 FYNNEI. The CDR3 is CASSRDSQSHCEQYF. In nucleotides, the CDR3 is TGTGCCAGCAGTCGGGACTCCCAGTCCCACTGCGAGCAGTACTTC. Looking up the rest from reference TRBV2 and TRBJ2-7 gives the full variable domain: EPEVTQTPSHQVTQMGQEVILRCVPISNHLYFYWYRQILGQKVEFLVSFYNNEISEKSEIFDDQFSVERPDGSNFTLKIRSTKLEDSAMYFCASSRDSQSHCEQYFGPGTRLTVT.

The chain couples TRBV4-1 to TRBJ2-4, with D hard to call. The CDR3 is 17 amino acids. Germline V gene lookup returns CDR1 MGHRA and CDR2 YSYEKL. Trimming took 0 bases from V and 8 from J, leaving 20 bases between them. The CDR3 DNA is TGCGCCAGCAGCCAAGATGCCGGATCGTACAAGGTGGACATTCAGTACTTC. It encodes CASSQDAGSYKVDIQYF.

The CDR3 loop reads CASSQGLPAYEQYF. CDR3 nucleotides: TGCGCCAGCAGCCAAGGCCTTCCAGCCTACGAGCAGTACTTC. The rearrangement uses TRBV4-1 and TRBJ2-7; D uncertain. The CDR3 length is 14 residues. Germline CDR1 and CDR2: MGHRA and YSYEKL. The V and J ends lost 1 base and 2 bases respectively, with 9 bases between them.

This clone was seen only a few times. The chain carries TRBV18 and TRBJ1-3; perhaps TRBD1 as D (5 bases). Germline loops: CDR1 KGHSH, CDR2 LQKENI. This CDR3 is built from 16 residues. V dropped 4 bases and J dropped 4 bases, with 17 bases sitting between them. This CDR3 reads CASSRGPPRPGNTIYF. The CDR3 DNA reads as TGTGCCAGCTCACGGGGACCTCCACGGCCGGGAAACACCATATATTTT.

The chain couples TRBV6-5 to TRBJ2-1, with D unresolved. The CDR3 is made up of 14 amino acids. In germline, CDR1 is MNHEY, CDR2 SVGAGI. V was trimmed by 2 bases and J by 5 bases, leaving 10 bases between them. As DNA, the CDR3 is TGTGCCAGCAGTTACCGGACGGAGAACAATGAGCAGTTCTTC. Residues: CASSYRTENNEQFF.

This sequence joins TRBV5-1 and TRBJ1-1; a possible D gene is TRBD1 (5 bases). The CDR3 loop spans 13 amino acids. V lost 3 bases and J lost 8, with 14 bases in between. CDR1 SGHRS and CDR2 YFSETQ come from the germline V gene. CDR3 amino acids: CASSSQWGWEAFF. The CDR3 DNA reads TGCGCCAGCAGCTCTCAGTGGGGCTGGGAAGCTTTCTTT.

This chain connects TRBV6-6 to TRBJ2-2; no clear D. Looked up from germline, CDR1 is MNHNY and CDR2 is SVGAGI (reference sequence). The CDR3 extends over 14 amino acids. V gave up 0 bases and J gave up 3 bases, with 5 bases separating them. CDR3 loop: CASSYSGHTGELFF. The CDR3 nucleotides read TGTGCCAGCAGTTACTCAGGCCACACCGGGGAGCTGTTTTTT.

V usage is TRBV7-6 and J usage is TRBJ1-5; D gene uncertain. V gave up 5 bases and J gave up 1 base, with 15 bases separating them. The CDR3 loop spans 16 amino acids. Germline V gene data show CDR1 as SGHVS and CDR2 as FNYEAQ. The CDR3 sequence is CASSPGFGESNQPQHF. The CDR3 region has the DNA TGTGCCAGCAGCCCCGGTTTCGGGGAGAGCAATCAGCCCCAGCATTTT.

V gene TRBV7-6 combines with J gene TRBJ2-6; D gene ambiguous. Germline V lookup: CDR1 SGHVS, CDR2 FNYEAQ. The CDR3 contains 16 residues. Trimming shortened V by 3 bases and J by 1 base, and 10 bases separated the two germline ends. CDR3 DNA: TGTGCCAGCAGCTTTCGGTTGGCATCTGGGGCCAACGTCCTGACTTTC. Its protein is CASSFRLASGANVLTF. The whole variable domain, remainder taken from reference TRBV7-6 and TRBJ2-6, is GAGVSQSPRYKVTKRGQDVALRCDPISGHVSLYWYRQALGQGPEFLTYFNYEAQQDKSGLPNDRFSAERPEGSISTLTIQRTEQRDSAMYRCASSFRLASGANVLTFGAGSRLTVL.

CDR3 loop: CASNPPGQGFYEQYF. The CDR3 DNA sequence: TGTGCCAGCAACCCCCCGGGACAGGGGTTCTACGAGCAGTACTTC. The rearrangement links TRBV2 to TRBJ2-7; TRBD1 agrees at 10 bases. CDR3 length: 15 residues. Germline CDR1 reads SNHLY; CDR2 reads FYNNEI. After removal of 7 bases from V and 3 bases from J, the junction contained 9 bases not matched to a gene.

The chain joins TRBV6-1 to TRBJ2-7; TRBD2 might be the D (6 bases). CDR3 length equals 15 residues. V was clipped by 6 bases and J by 3 bases, with 18 bases between them. CDR1 is MNHNS and CDR2 is SASEGT in the germline V gene. The CDR3 spells CASRDRDFLIYEQYF. The CDR3 DNA is TGTGCCAGCAGGGACCGGGACTTCCTTATCTACGAGCAGTACTTC.

The CDR3 DNA is TGTGCCAGCAGCTTACGCCTAGACAATGAGCAGTTCTTC. Translated, it gives CASSLRLDNEQFF. The chain carries TRBV7-3 and TRBJ2-1; D gene ambiguous. The CDR3 is made up of 13 amino acids. The germline gives CDR1 SGHTA, CDR2 FQGTGA. V lost 2 bases and J lost 5, with 7 bases in between.

The rearrangement uses TRBV7-9 and TRBJ2-1, with no clear D. Looked up from germline, CDR1 is SEHNR and CDR2 is FQNEAQ (reference sequence). The CDR3 totals 13 residues. Trimming stripped 7 bases from V and 3 bases from J, with 10 bases between. CDR3 DNA: TGTGCCAGCATCCGTGCTAGCTACAATGAGCAGTTCTTC. Its translation is CASIRASYNEQFF.

The rearrangement links TRBV29-1 to TRBJ2-5; D ambiguous. The V and J ends lost 2 bases and 0 bases respectively, with 7 bases between them. Germline V gene sequence: CDR1 SQVTM, CDR2 ANQGSEA. CDR3 length: 13 residues. CDR3 residues: CSVERTDQETQYF. The CDR3 coding sequence is TGCAGCGTTGAAAGGACGGACCAAGAGACCCAGTACTTC.